Listed below are T cell receptor beta chains from one sample, sequenced in a study of PD-1 blockade in classical Hodgkin lymphoma. TCRdb's copy holds only in-frame clones and misses some; the assay was immunoSEQ multiplex PCR. Seen here are about 25,000 clones, around three quarters observed once, and the top ten hold 30%. Sequencing was performed on peripheral blood mononuclear cells (PBMCs), taken before the fourth cycle of nivolumab. These receptors all come from a human donor with classical Hodgkin lymphoma. The CDR3 runs from the conserved cysteine through the conserved F or W. A D gene is named only where the DNA matches it firmly.

TRBD1,TRBJ1-5,TRBV28,CASSENGQGVQPQHF
NA,TRBJ2-1,TRBV20-1,CSASGNNEQFF
NA,TRBJ2-7,TRBV14,CASSQKTFSYEQYF
NA,TRBJ1-2,TRBV4-3,CASSQDRGSYGYTF
TRBD1,TRBJ2-2,TRBV5-1,CASSFQYRGHAGELFF
TRBD1,TRBJ1-6,TRBV18,CASSPLTGGNSPLHF
NA,TRBJ1-1,TRBV6-5,CASGSTEAFF
NA,TRBJ1-1,TRBV7-2,CASSLFLGRNTEAFF
NA,TRBJ1-6,TRBV28,CASRGGGFRGNSPLHF
TRBD2,TRBJ2-1,TRBV11-3,CASSPRTSGSYNEQFF
NA,TRBJ1-2,TRBV4-3,CASSQDIGSAMGHYGYTF
TRBD2,TRBJ2-1,TRBV9,CASSVSGGDNEQFF
NA,TRBJ1-1,TRBV27,CASSFTAASEAFF
NA,TRBJ2-6,TRBV11-2,CASSQDAHNSGANVLTF
TRBD1,TRBJ2-1,TRBV9,CASSLYYRTGGEQFF
TRBD2,TRBJ2-5,TRBV27,CASSLSGLARETQYF
NA,TRBJ2-3,TRBV7-2,CASSFDYTDTQYF
TRBD2,TRBJ2-5,TRBV29-1,CSVEQRGARPETQYF
NA,TRBJ1-2,TRBV11-3,CASSLISGTSYGYTF
NA,TRBJ1-2,TRBV28,CASSSGGYGYTF
NA,TRBJ2-1,TRBV7-8,CASSLVLVDPTSYNEQFF
TRBD2,TRBJ2-7,TRBV9,CASSVESGVTYEQYF
NA,TRBJ1-2,TRBV7-9,CASSLTGVGYTF
NA,TRBJ1-2,TRBV11-3,CASSLRGPRDGYTF
NA,TRBJ2-5,TRBV5-1,CASSLIPSYPIGGRTETQYF
NA,TRBJ1-2,TRBV2,CASSPTRGEIGYTF
NA,TRBJ1-1,TRBV7-3,CASSSLGSTEAFF
NA,TRBJ2-1,TRBV27,CASSPTAWGEQFF